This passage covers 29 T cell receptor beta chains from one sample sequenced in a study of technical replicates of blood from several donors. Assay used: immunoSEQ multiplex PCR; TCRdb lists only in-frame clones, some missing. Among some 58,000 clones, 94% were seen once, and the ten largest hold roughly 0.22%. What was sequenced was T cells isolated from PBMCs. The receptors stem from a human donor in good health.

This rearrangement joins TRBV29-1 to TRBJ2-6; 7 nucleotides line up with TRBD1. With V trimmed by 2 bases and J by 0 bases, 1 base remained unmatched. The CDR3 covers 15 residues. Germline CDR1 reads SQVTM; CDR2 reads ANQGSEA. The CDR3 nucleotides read TGCAGCGTTGAATGGGACAGCTCTGGGGCCAACGTCCTGACTTTC. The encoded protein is CSVEWDSSGANVLTF. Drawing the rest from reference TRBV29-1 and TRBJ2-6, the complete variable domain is SAVISQKPSRDICQRGTSLTIQCQVDSQVTMMFWYRQQPGQSLTLIATANQGSEATYESGFVIDKFPISRPNLTFSTLTVSNMSPEDSSIYLCSVEWDSSGANVLTFGAGSRLTVL.

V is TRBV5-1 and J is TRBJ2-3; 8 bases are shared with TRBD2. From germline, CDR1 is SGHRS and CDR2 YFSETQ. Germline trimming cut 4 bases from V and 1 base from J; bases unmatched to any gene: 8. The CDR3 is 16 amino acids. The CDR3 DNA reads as TGCGCCAGCAGCGGCGTTAGCGGGGTTGGCACAGATACGCAGTATTTT. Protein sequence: CASSGVSGVGTDTQYF.

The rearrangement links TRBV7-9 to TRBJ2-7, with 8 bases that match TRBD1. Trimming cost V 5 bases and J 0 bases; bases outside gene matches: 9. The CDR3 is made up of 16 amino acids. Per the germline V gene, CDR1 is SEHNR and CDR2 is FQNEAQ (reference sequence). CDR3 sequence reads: CASSHLTQGDSYEQYF. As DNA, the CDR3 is TGTGCCAGCAGCCATCTTACACAGGGGGACTCCTACGAGCAGTACTTC.

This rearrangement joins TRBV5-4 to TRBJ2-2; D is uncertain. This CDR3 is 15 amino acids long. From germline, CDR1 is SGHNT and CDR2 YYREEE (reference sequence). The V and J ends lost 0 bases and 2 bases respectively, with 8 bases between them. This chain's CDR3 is CASSLDRVNTGELFF. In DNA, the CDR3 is TGTGCCAGCAGCTTGGACCGGGTTAACACCGGGGAGCTGTTTTTT.

CDR3 region: CASSFSTGYGETQYF. CDR3 DNA sequence: TGTGCCAGCAGTTTCTCTACGGGATATGGAGAGACCCAGTACTTC. V gene TRBV28 combines with J gene TRBJ2-5, with TRBD2 as a possible D gene (5 bases). V shed 3 bases and J shed 4 bases, with 15 bases lying between them. The germline gives CDR1 MDHEN, CDR2 SYDVKM. CDR3 length equals 15 residues.

This chain's CDR3 is CASRRQGGNYGYTF. In nucleotides, the CDR3 is TGCGCCAGCAGGAGACAGGGTGGGAACTATGGCTACACCTTC. The V and J genes are TRBV5-1 and TRBJ1-2; 7 nucleotides align to TRBD1. Germline V gene data show CDR1 as SGHRS and CDR2 as YFSETQ. The CDR3 loop spans 14 amino acids. The junction had 6 bases not matched to a gene; V was cut back by 5 bases and J by 2 bases.

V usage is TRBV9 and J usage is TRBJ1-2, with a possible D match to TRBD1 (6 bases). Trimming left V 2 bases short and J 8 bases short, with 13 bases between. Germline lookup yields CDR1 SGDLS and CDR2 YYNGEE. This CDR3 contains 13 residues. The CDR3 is CASSVRGIGGYTF. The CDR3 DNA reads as TGTGCCAGCAGCGTTAGGGGGATTGGGGGCTACACCTTC.

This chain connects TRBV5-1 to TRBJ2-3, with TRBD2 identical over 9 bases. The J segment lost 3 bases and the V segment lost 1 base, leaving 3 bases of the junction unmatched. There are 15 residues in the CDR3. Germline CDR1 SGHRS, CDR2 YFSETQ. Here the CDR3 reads CASSLSSGATDTQYF. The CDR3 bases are TGCGCCAGCAGCTTGTCTAGCGGGGCAACAGATACGCAGTATTTT.

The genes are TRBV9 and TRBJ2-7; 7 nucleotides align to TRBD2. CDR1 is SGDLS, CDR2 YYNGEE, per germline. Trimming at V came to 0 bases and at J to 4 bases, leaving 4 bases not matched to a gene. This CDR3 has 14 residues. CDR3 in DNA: TGTGCCAGCAGCGTAGCTTGGACTAGTTACGAGCAGTACTTC. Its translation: CASSVAWTSYEQYF.

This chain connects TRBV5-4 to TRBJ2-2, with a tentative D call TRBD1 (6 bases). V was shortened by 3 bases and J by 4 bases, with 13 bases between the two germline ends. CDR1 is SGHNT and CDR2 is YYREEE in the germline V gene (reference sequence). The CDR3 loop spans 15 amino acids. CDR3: CASSSPQGPTGELFF. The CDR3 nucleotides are TGTGCCAGCAGCTCACCTCAGGGGCCCACCGGGGAGCTGTTTTTT.

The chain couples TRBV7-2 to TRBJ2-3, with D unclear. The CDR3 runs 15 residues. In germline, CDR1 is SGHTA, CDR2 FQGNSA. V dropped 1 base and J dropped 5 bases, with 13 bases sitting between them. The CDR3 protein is CASSLVYFPGDTQYF. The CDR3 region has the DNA TGTGCCAGCAGCTTAGTTTACTTCCCGGGAGATACGCAGTATTTT. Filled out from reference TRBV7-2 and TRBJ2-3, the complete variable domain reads GAGVSQSPSNKVTEKGKDVELRCDPISGHTALYWYRQSLGQGLEFLIYFQGNSAPDKSGLPSDRFSAERTGGSVSTLTIQRTQQEDSAVYLCASSLVYFPGDTQYFGPGTRLTVL.

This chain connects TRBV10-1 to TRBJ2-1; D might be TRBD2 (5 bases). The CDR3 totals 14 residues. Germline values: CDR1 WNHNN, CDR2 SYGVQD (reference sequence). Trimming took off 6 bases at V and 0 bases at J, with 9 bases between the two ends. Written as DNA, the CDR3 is TGCGCCAGCAGCCGGGGTATCTCCTACAATGAGCAGTTCTTC. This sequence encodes CASSRGISYNEQFF.

This chain's CDR3 is CASSGNGVNTEAFF. DNA of the CDR3: TGTGCCAGCTCAGGAAACGGGGTGAACACTGAAGCTTTCTTT. V gene TRBV18 combines with J gene TRBJ1-1, with D unresolved. V lost 5 bases, J lost 0 bases, and 10 bases lay in between. The CDR3 length is 14 residues. Germline CDR1 KGHSH, CDR2 LQKENI.

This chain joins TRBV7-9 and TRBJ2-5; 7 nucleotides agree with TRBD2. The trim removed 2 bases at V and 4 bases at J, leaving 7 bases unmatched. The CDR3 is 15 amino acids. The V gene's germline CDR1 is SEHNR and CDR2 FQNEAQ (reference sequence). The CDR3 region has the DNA TGTGCCAGCAGCTTAAGGACTAGTACGGGAGAGACCCAGTACTTC. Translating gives CASSLRTSTGETQYF.

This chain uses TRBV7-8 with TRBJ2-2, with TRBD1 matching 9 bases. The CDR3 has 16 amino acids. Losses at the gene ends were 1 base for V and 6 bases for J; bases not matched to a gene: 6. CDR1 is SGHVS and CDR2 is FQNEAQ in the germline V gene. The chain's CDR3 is CASSLVTGGLAGELFF. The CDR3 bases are TGTGCCAGCAGCTTAGTAACAGGGGGCTTAGCCGGGGAGCTGTTTTTT. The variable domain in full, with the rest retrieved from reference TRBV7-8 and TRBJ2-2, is GAGVSQSPRYKVAKRGQDVALRCDPISGHVSLFWYQQALGQGPEFLTYFQNEAQLDKSGLPSDRFFAERPEGSVSTLKIQRTQQEDSAVYLCASSLVTGGLAGELFFGEGSRLTVL.

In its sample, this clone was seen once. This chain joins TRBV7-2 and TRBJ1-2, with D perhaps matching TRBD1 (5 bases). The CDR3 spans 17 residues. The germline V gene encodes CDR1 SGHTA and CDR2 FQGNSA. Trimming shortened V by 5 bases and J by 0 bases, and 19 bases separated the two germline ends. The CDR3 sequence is CASSLTSTGQANYGYTF. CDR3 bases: TGTGCCAGCAGCCTTACATCCACAGGCCAAGCTAACTATGGCTACACCTTC.

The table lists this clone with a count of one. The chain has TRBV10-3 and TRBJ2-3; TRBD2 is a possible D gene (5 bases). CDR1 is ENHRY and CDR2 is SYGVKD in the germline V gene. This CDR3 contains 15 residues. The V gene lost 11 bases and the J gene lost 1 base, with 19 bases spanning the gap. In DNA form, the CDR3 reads TGTGCCGTCGGGTCCTCACGGGGAGGCACAGATACGCAGTATTTT. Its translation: CAVGSSRGGTDTQYF.

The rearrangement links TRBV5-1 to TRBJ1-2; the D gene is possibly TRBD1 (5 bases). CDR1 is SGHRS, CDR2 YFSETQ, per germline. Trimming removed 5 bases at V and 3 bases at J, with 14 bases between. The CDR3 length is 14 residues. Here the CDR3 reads CASSVSPGDYGYTF. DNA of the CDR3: TGCGCCAGCAGTGTGAGCCCGGGGGACTATGGCTACACCTTC.

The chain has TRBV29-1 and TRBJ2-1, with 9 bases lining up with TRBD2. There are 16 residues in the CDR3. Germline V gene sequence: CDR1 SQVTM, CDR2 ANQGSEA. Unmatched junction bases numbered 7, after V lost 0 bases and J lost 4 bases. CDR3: CSVEDELAGFYNEQFF. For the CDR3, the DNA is TGCAGCGTTGAAGATGAGCTAGCGGGATTTTACAATGAGCAGTTCTTC.

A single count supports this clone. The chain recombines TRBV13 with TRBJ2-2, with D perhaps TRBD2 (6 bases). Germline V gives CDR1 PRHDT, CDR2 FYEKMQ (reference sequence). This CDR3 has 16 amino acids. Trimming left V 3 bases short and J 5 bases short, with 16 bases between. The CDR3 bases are TGTGCCAGCAGCTTTGGGGTACTAGCACGGACCGGGGAGCTGTTTTTT. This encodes CASSFGVLARTGELFF.

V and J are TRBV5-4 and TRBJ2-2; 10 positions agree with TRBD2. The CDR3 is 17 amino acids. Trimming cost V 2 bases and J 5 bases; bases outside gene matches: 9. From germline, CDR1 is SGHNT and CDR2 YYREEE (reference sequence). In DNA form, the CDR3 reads TGTGCCAGCAGCTTCTCGCTAGCGGGAGATTGGACCGGGGAGCTGTTTTTT. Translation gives CASSFSLAGDWTGELFF.

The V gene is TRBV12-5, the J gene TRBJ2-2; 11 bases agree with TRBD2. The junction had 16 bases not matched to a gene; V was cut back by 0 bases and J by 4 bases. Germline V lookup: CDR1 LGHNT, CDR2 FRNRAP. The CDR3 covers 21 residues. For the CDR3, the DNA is TGTGCTAGTGGTTTGGTACTCCCCCCCATAGCGGGGGGGCAGGGCACCGGGGAGCTGTTTTTT. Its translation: CASGLVLPPIAGGQGTGELFF.

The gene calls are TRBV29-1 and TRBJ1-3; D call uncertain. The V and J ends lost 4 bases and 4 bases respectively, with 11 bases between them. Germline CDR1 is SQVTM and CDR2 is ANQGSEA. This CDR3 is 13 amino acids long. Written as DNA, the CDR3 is TGCAGCGTTGTTTCATTGGAGGGAAACACCATATATTTT. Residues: CSVVSLEGNTIYF.

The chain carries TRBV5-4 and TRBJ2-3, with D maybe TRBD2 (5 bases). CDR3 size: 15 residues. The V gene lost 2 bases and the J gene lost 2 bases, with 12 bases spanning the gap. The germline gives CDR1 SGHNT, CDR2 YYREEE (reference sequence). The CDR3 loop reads CASSLIGLDTDTQYF. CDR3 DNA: TGTGCCAGCAGCTTAATCGGACTTGACACAGATACGCAGTATTTT.

The CDR3 loop is CASSFGDSNTEAFF. In DNA form, the CDR3 reads TGTGCCAGCAGTTTCGGGGATTCGAACACTGAAGCTTTCTTT. The genes are TRBV28 and TRBJ1-1; D unresolved. V shed 3 bases and J shed 1 base, with 9 bases lying between them. Germline V gene data show CDR1 as MDHEN and CDR2 as SYDVKM. The CDR3 contains 14 residues.

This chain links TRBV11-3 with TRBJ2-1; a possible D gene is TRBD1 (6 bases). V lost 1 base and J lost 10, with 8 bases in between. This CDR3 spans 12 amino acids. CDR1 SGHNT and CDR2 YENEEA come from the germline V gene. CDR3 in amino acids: CASSLVGTEQFF. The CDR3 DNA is TGTGCCAGCAGCTTAGTGGGGACAGAGCAGTTCTTC. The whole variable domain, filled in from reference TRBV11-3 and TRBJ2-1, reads EAGVVQSPRYKIIEKKQPVAFWCNPISGHNTLYWYLQNLGQGPELLIRYENEEAVDDSQLPKDRFSAERLKGVDSTLKIQPAELGDSAVYLCASSLVGTEQFFGPGTRLTVL.

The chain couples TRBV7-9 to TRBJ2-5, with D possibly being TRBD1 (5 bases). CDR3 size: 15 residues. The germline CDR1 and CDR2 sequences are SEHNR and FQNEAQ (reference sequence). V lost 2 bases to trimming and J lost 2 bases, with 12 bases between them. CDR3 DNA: TGTGCCAGCAGCTTAAGTGGGGCTATTCAAGAGACCCAGTACTTC. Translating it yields CASSLSGAIQETQYF.

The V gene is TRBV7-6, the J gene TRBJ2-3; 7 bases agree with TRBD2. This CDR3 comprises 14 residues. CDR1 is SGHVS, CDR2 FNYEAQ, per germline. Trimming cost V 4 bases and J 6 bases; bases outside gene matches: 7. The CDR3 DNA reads TGTGCCAGCAGCTCCCCGAGTAGCGGGGATACGCAGTATTTT. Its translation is CASSSPSSGDTQYF.

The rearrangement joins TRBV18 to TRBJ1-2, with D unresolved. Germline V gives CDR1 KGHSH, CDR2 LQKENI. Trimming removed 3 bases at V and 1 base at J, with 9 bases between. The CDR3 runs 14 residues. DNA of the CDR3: TGTGCCAGCTCACCGCCAGGATATAACTATGGCTACACCTTC. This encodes CASSPPGYNYGYTF.